The sample holds many counts of the clone carrying this T cell receptor beta chain. The time point is: newly diagnosed GD, antithyroid drugs for less than 3 months. The TCR library used RNA extracted from PBMCs. These data come from a study of regulatory T cells in long-lasting Graves disease. This CDR3 contains 16 residues. The germline CDR1 and CDR2 sequences are LGHDT and YNNKEL (reference sequence). Trimming took 3 bases from V and 0 from J, leaving 14 bases between them. iRepertoire HTBI primers and Arm-PCR of CDR3 regions built TCR beta libraries. Using its own MiXCR run on the multiplex PCR reads, TCRdb lists one record per CDR3 protein. The sample lists about half a million distinct CDR3 sequences, approximately 12% seen once, with approximately 9.6% in the top ten. This sample also belongs to another study, concerning T cells in Graves' hyperthyroidism and ophthalmopathy.

This chain links TRBV3-1 with TRBJ1-1, with D maybe TRBD1 (5 bases). The material was peripheral blood mononuclear cells (PBMCs), obtained at new diagnosis, from a patient treated with antithyroid drugs. The source is a woman in her twenties or thirties with Graves disease. CDR3: CASSHSSGGMNTEAFF. DNA of the CDR3: TGTGCCAGCAGCCACTCTTCGGGGGGGATGAACACTGAAGCTTTCTTT.